The 15 T cell receptor beta chains given below trace back to one sample, sequenced in a study of blood T cells in healthy people across ages (dated by TCRdb to between 2015 and 2017). Library method: 5' RACE. These reads were obtained on an Illumina HiSeq 2500. A second PCR of roughly 6 to 11 cycles was run with a J-beta primer mix and a sample-barcoded 5' primer. The raw public reads went through TCRdb reprocessing: fastp at Q25, MiXCR clone calling, in-frame beta chains kept. Here each entry gathers all rows of one CDR3 protein and keeps the most common genes and DNA. The sample table records approximately 800,000 distinct CDR3 sequences; about 42% of these occur just once. The top ten hold around 18% of the sample. Sequenced input: blood. These receptors were taken from a man older than 75 in good health.

The J gene is TRBJ1-1, the V gene TRBV3-1; 10 nucleotides match TRBD1. The junction had 10 bases not matched to a gene; V was cut back by 4 bases and J by 11 bases. CDR3 length equals 14 residues. Germline-derived CDR1 and CDR2 are LGHDT and YNNKEL (reference sequence). Here the CDR3 DNA reads TGTGCCAGCAGCCTTGGGACAGGGGACGGGTCGGCTTTCTTT. Protein: CASSLGTGDGSAFF.

This chain joins TRBV5-1 and TRBJ2-7; TRBD2 matches at 9 bases. Germline-derived CDR1 and CDR2 are SGHRS and YFSETQ. This CDR3 spans 18 amino acids. V dropped 4 bases and J dropped 1; count of bases not matched to a gene: 15. CDR3 region: CASSPRAGGRAGSYEQYF. CDR3 in DNA: TGCGCCAGCAGCCCTAGAGCTGGCGGGAGGGCCGGGTCCTACGAGCAGTACTTC. The full variable domain, its missing parts supplied by reference TRBV5-1 and TRBJ2-7, is KAGVTQTPRYLIKTRGQQVTLSCSPISGHRSVSWYQQTPGQGLQFLFEYFSETQRNKGNFPGRFSGRQFSNSRSEMNVSTLELGDSALYLCASSPRAGGRAGSYEQYFGPGTRLTVT.

This clonotype was counted only a few times. The chain employs TRBV12-3 or TRBV12-4 and TRBJ1-4, with D uncertain. Between the trimmed V and J ends, which lost 2 bases and 5 bases, there was a span of 6 bases. The CDR3 covers 13 residues. The DNA for the CDR3 is TGTGCCAGCAGTTTAAGTGCGAATGAAAAACTGTTTTTT. This codes for CASSLSANEKLFF.

The chain is built from TRBV4-2 and TRBJ2-3, with 10 positions matching TRBD2. Germline V gives CDR1 LGHNA, CDR2 YNFKEQ. J lost 2 bases, V lost 5 bases, and 4 bases had no gene match. There are 15 residues in the CDR3. In DNA form, the CDR3 reads TGTGCCAGCAGCGACCTAGCGGGAGCCACAGATACGCAGTATTTT. This translates into CASSDLAGATDTQYF.

This clonotype showed up just a few times. J is TRBJ2-4 and V is TRBV29-1, with 9 bases that match TRBD2. V was pared by 3 bases and J by 6 bases, with 12 bases of the junction left unmatched. The CDR3 consists of 16 residues. Germline loops: CDR1 SQVTM, CDR2 ANQGSEA. CDR3 bases: TGCAGCGTTGATGGGCTAGCGGGGAAGGGCACAAACATTCAGTACTTC. Translated, it gives CSVDGLAGKGTNIQYF. Full variable domain (outside the CDR3, taken from reference TRBV29-1 and TRBJ2-4): SAVISQKPSRDICQRGTSLTIQCQVDSQVTMMFWYRQQPGQSLTLIATANQGSEATYESGFVIDKFPISRPNLTFSTLTVSNMSPEDSSIYLCSVDGLAGKGTNIQYFGAGTRLSVL.

J is TRBJ1-2 and V is TRBV4-1; the D is unclear. CDR1 and CDR2 from the germline V gene are MGHRA and YSYEKL. Trimming shortened V by 2 bases and J by 8 bases, and 18 bases separated the two germline ends. The CDR3 is made up of 15 amino acids. The CDR3 sequence: CASSQSSALLGGYTF. CDR3 DNA sequence: TGCGCCAGCAGCCAAAGTTCCGCTTTACTCGGGGGCTACACCTTC.

The rearrangement uses TRBV28 and TRBJ2-7; 7 bases line up with TRBD2. The V gene's germline CDR1 is MDHEN and CDR2 SYDVKM. The trim removed 7 bases at V and 3 bases at J, leaving 12 bases unmatched. This CDR3 contains 15 residues. The CDR3 coding sequence is TGTGCCAGCATCCCGGCTAGCGGTACTTACTACGAGCAGTACTTC. Amino acids: CASIPASGTYYEQYF.

The CDR3 protein is CASTPGRDEQFF. CDR3 nucleotides: TGTGCCAGCACCCCTGGGCGGGATGAGCAGTTCTTC. V usage is TRBV12-3 or TRBV12-4 and J usage is TRBJ2-1, with a tentative D call TRBD2 (5 bases). This CDR3 has 12 amino acids. V was pared by 7 bases and J by 8 bases, with 12 bases between.

The chain is built from TRBV5-1 and TRBJ1-1; maybe TRBD1 (6 bases). Trimming took off 3 bases at V and 1 base at J, with 10 bases between the two ends. CDR3 size: 14 residues. Per the germline V gene, CDR1 is SGHRS and CDR2 is YFSETQ. The chain's CDR3 is CASSWDNQNTEAFF. For the CDR3, the DNA is TGCGCCAGCAGCTGGGACAACCAGAACACTGAAGCTTTCTTT.

The chain joins TRBV10-1 to TRBJ1-2; D call uncertain. The CDR3 is 13 amino acids. Germline CDR1 WNHNN, CDR2 SYGVQD (reference sequence). V was shortened by 1 base and J by 4 bases, with 7 bases between the two germline ends. The CDR3 DNA follows: TGCGCCAGCAGTGAGTACCGGGGCTATGGCTACACCTTC. It yields the protein CASSEYRGYGYTF.

This clonotype has a handful of counts. V and J are TRBV28 and TRBJ1-1; TRBD1 is a possible D gene (6 bases). Deletions cut 5 bases from V and 8 bases from J, with 18 bases between. Germline V gene data show CDR1 as MDHEN and CDR2 as SYDVKM. The CDR3 consists of 14 residues. The CDR3 sequence: CASSPLRQVGEAFF. The CDR3 nucleotides are TGTGCCAGCAGTCCTCTTAGACAGGTCGGAGAAGCTTTCTTT.

The table lists this clonotype with a count of one. DNA of the CDR3: TGTGCCAGCAGCCGACTAGTGTACGAGCAGTACTTC. Translation: CASSRLVYEQYF. This chain uses TRBV7-9 with TRBJ2-7; D possibly corresponds to TRBD2 (6 bases). Trimming took off 5 bases at V and 4 bases at J, with 9 bases between the two ends. The CDR3 covers 12 residues. Looked up from germline, CDR1 is SEHNR and CDR2 is FQNEAQ (reference sequence). Complete variable domain (other parts from reference TRBV7-9 and TRBJ2-7): DTGVSQNPRHKITKRGQNVTFRCDPISEHNRLYWYRQTLGQGPEFLTYFQNEAQLEKSRLLSDRFSAERPKGSFSTLEIQRTEQGDSAMYLCASSRLVYEQYFGPGTRLTVT.

The genes are TRBV19 and TRBJ2-5; the D gene could be TRBD1 or TRBD2 (5 bases each). The CDR3 runs to 15 residues. Germline CDR1 LNHDA, CDR2 SQIVND (reference sequence). V shed 4 bases and J shed 11 bases, with 23 bases lying between them. For the CDR3, the DNA is TGTGCCAGTAGTACCACGGGACCAAGTGGCACTGAGCAGTACTTC. Translation: CASSTTGPSGTEQYF.

This clonotype was picked up a small number of times. The chain is built from TRBV29-1 and TRBJ2-5; a weak D match, TRBD2 (5 bases). The germline gives CDR1 SQVTM, CDR2 ANQGSEA. The CDR3 covers 13 residues. The germline V and J ends were trimmed by 5 bases and 4 bases, with 14 bases remaining between them. The DNA for the CDR3 is TGCAGCGTTCGGGGTCTTAACGGAGAGACCCAGTACTTC. Translated, it gives CSVRGLNGETQYF. The entire variable domain, with the rest obtained from reference TRBV29-1 and TRBJ2-5, is as follows: SAVISQKPSRDICQRGTSLTIQCQVDSQVTMMFWYRQQPGQSLTLIATANQGSEATYESGFVIDKFPISRPNLTFSTLTVSNMSPEDSSIYLCSVRGLNGETQYFGPGTRLLVL.

The chain is built from TRBV5-5 and TRBJ2-1; possibly TRBD2 for D (5 bases). The CDR3 loop spans 14 amino acids. The V gene's germline CDR1 is SGHKS and CDR2 YYEKEE (reference sequence). Trimming took 0 bases from V and 10 from J, leaving 14 bases between them. Here the CDR3 DNA reads TGTGCCAGCAGCTTGGTCGGGCGGGCCTACGAGCAGTTCTTC. Its translation is CASSLVGRAYEQFF.